One and the same sample provided the 2 T cell receptor beta chains below, sequenced in a study of T-cell memory formation after mild COVID-19. TCRdb independently ran MiXCR on the 5' RACE reads; one entry per CDR3 protein. Of hundreds of thousands of distinct CDR3 sequences listed, over 25% were seen once; the top ten hold 13%. The source material was PBMCs or a T cell subset sorted from them (not recorded which). These receptors all stem from an adult woman who had mild COVID-19 (a few samples of this study predate the infection). Cell type and time point are not known.

This rearrangement joins TRBV12-5 to TRBJ2-7; TRBD1 aligns across 8 bases. V gave up 7 bases and J gave up 2 bases; unmatched junction bases: 7. The CDR3 consists of 14 residues. Germline values: CDR1 LGHNT, CDR2 FRNRAP. This CDR3 is CASVRTGITYEQYF. CDR3 DNA sequence: TGTGCTAGTGTTAGGACAGGGATAACCTACGAGCAGTACTTC.

This chain links TRBV14 with TRBJ2-1; D remains ambiguous. The CDR3 extends over 13 amino acids. Germline V CDR1 and CDR2: SGHDN, FVKESK. V dropped 5 bases and J dropped 4 bases, with 9 bases sitting between them. CDR3 region: CASSAYTYNEQFF. The CDR3 DNA is TGTGCCAGCAGCGCTTACACTTACAATGAGCAGTTCTTC.